The clone carrying this T cell receptor (beta chain) appeared once. What it binds is unknown. This entry is derived from a study of early stage breast cancer tumors. Study-wide background: Roughly 8 ER+/PR+/HER2- tumors were invasive ductal; a few were invasive lobular. Study-wide findings and caveats: Compared with adjacent normal breast tissue, tumors showed roughly 2.5-fold greater T cell density and higher clonality. Enriched TCRB sequences shared across patients were mostly commonly generated sequences.

The protocol was immunoSEQ multiplex PCR, while the TCRdb copy is restricted to in-frame clones and leaves out a portion. The sample has 65,000 to 75,000 clones, roughly 80% seen once. The CDR3 runs to 13 residues. V lost 3 bases and J 6 bases, leaving 9 bases between the germline ends. Germline CDR1 MDHEN, CDR2 SYDVKM. The sample consisted of blood. The rearrangement links TRBV28 to TRBJ2-1; tentatively, D is TRBD1 (6 bases). The source of this sequence is a person aged 40-50 years with breast cancer. Written as DNA, the CDR3 is TGTGCCAGCAGTTTTGGACAGACCAATGAGCAGTTCTTC. Protein product: CASSFGQTNEQFF. Combining the CDR3 with reference TRBV28 and TRBJ2-1 gives the whole variable domain DVKVTQSSRYLVKRTGEKVFLECVQDMDHENMFWYRQDPGLGLRLIYFSYDVKMKEKGDIPEGYSVSREKKERFSLILESASTNQTSMYLCASSFGQTNEQFFGPGTRLTVL.